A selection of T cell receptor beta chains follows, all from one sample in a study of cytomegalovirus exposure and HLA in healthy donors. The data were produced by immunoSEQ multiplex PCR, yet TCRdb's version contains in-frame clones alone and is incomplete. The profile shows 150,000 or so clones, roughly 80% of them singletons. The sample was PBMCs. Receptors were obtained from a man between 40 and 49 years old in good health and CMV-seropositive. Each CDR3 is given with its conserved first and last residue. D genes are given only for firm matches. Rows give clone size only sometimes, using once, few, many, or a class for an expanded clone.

CDR3aa: CASSLNPAVVRYGYTF
CDR3nt: TGTGCCAGCAGCTTAAACCCGGCGGTTGTGCGCTATGGCTACACCTTC
j_gene: TRBJ1-2
abundance: -
v_gene: TRBV7-2
len: 16
d_gene: -

CDR3aa: CASSLGQASYITNEKLFF
CDR3nt: TGTGCCAGCAGCTTGGGACAAGCCTCATATATAACTAATGAAAAACTGTTTTTT
j_gene: TRBJ1-4
abundance: -
v_gene: TRBV5-6
len: 18
d_gene: -

CDR3aa: CASGLGQAARTEQYF
CDR3nt: TGTGCTAGTGGTCTGGGACAGGCCGCGCGGACCGAGCAGTACTTC
j_gene: TRBJ2-7
abundance: once
v_gene: TRBV12-5
len: 15
d_gene: TRBD1

CDR3aa: CASSLNVAGQETQYF
CDR3nt: TGTGCCAGCAGCTTGAATGTAGCGGGACAAGAGACCCAGTACTTC
j_gene: TRBJ2-5
abundance: -
v_gene: TRBV5-4
len: 15
d_gene: TRBD2

CDR3aa: CASSGLAEQETQYF
CDR3nt: TGCGCCAGCAGTGGACTAGCGGAACAAGAGACCCAGTACTTC
j_gene: TRBJ2-5
abundance: -
v_gene: TRBV10-2
len: 14
d_gene: TRBD2

CDR3aa: CASIPDGVERKSTDTQYF
CDR3nt: TGTGCCAGCATCCCGGACGGGGTGGAGAGGAAAAGCACAGATACGCAGTATTTT
j_gene: TRBJ2-3
abundance: -
v_gene: TRBV21-1
len: 18
d_gene: -

CDR3aa: CSARDDEQYF
CDR3nt: TGCAGTGCTAGAGACGACGAGCAGTACTTC
j_gene: TRBJ2-7
abundance: -
v_gene: TRBV20-1
len: 10
d_gene: -

CDR3aa: CASSETGGSGYTF
CDR3nt: TGTGCCAGCAGCGAGACAGGGGGCTCTGGCTACACCTTC
j_gene: TRBJ1-2
abundance: -
v_gene: TRBV7-9
len: 13
d_gene: TRBD1

CDR3aa: CASSLEGQGAYNEQFF
CDR3nt: TGCGCCAGCAGCTTGGAAGGACAGGGGGCTTACAATGAGCAGTTCTTC
j_gene: TRBJ2-1
abundance: -
v_gene: TRBV5-1
len: 16
d_gene: TRBD1

CDR3aa: CASGRASGSYEQYF
CDR3nt: TGTGCTAGTGGGCGGGCCAGCGGCTCCTACGAGCAGTACTTC
j_gene: TRBJ2-7
abundance: -
v_gene: TRBV12-5
len: 14
d_gene: -

CDR3aa: CASSKTGGTEAFF
CDR3nt: TGTGCCAGCAGCAAGACAGGGGGCACTGAAGCTTTCTTT
j_gene: TRBJ1-1
abundance: -
v_gene: TRBV7-9
len: 13
d_gene: TRBD1

CDR3aa: CASSVTSGSTGELFF
CDR3nt: TGTGCCAGCAGCGTCACTAGCGGGAGCACCGGGGAGCTGTTTTTT
j_gene: TRBJ2-2
abundance: -
v_gene: TRBV5-6
len: 15
d_gene: TRBD2

CDR3aa: CASSLRPTGAGELFF
CDR3nt: TGTGCCAGCAGCTTAAGACCAACAGGGGCCGGGGAGCTGTTTTTT
j_gene: TRBJ2-2
abundance: -
v_gene: TRBV27
len: 15
d_gene: TRBD1

CDR3aa: CASSLVSSGSWETQYF
CDR3nt: TGCGCCAGCAGCTTGGTATCGAGCGGGAGTTGGGAGACCCAGTACTTC
j_gene: TRBJ2-5
abundance: -
v_gene: TRBV5-1
len: 16
d_gene: TRBD2